This TCR beta chain comes out of a study of blood T cell repertoires in COVID-19. Study in general: The cDNA or gDNA used as material had been derived from T cells, B-cell-depleted T cells, or PBMCs.

The CDR3 totals 15 residues. Per the germline V gene, CDR1 is LNHNV and CDR2 is YYDKDF (reference sequence). V trimming: 8 bases; J trimming: 4 bases; junction bases outside the gene matches: 8. Per the study methods: Nucleated cell number was recorded as an estimate derived from reference gene primer amplification. Data came from immunoSEQ multiplex PCR; TCRdb stores just in-frame clones and leaves some out. V and J calls and clone size follow that table, whereas D and trimming were derived from the DNA. The sample shows 190,000 or so clones, about 90% of them seen only once. The chain employs TRBV15 and TRBJ2-2, with 9 nucleotides matching TRBD1. Sequencing was done on a sample of peripheral blood. The clonotype originates from a man between 35 and 55 years old with active or convalescent COVID-19. The CDR3 DNA reads as TGTGCCACCTCCCGGGACAGGGTTCTCACCGGGGAGCTGTTTTTT. Protein sequence: CATSRDRVLTGELFF.